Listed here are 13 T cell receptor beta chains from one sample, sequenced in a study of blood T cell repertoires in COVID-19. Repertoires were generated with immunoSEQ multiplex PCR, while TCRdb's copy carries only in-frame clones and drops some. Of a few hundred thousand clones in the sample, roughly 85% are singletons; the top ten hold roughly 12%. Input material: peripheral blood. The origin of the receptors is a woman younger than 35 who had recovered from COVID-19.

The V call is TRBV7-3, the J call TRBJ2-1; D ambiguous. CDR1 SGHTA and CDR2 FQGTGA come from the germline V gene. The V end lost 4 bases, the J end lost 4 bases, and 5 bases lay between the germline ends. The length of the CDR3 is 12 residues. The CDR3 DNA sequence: TGTGCCAGCAGCTCCGGGTACAATGAGCAGTTCTTC. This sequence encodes CASSSGYNEQFF.

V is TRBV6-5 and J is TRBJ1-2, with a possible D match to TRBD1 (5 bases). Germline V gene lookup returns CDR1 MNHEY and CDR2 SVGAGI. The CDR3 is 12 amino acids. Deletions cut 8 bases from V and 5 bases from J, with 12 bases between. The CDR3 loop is CASGATAYGYTF. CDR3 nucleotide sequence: TGTGCCAGCGGCGCGACAGCATATGGCTACACCTTC.

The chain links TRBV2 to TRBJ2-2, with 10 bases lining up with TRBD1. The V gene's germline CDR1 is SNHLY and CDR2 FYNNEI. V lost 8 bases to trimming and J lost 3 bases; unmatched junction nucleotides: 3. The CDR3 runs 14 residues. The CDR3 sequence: CASRDRGYTGELFF. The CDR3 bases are TGTGCCAGCCGGGACAGGGGATACACCGGGGAGCTGTTTTTT.

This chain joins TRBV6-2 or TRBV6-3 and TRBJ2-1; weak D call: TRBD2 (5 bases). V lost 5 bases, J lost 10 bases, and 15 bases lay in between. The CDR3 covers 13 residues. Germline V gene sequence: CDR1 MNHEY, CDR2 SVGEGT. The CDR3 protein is CASSIATPSEQFF. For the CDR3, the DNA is TGTGCCAGCAGTATAGCGACCCCCTCGGAGCAGTTCTTC.

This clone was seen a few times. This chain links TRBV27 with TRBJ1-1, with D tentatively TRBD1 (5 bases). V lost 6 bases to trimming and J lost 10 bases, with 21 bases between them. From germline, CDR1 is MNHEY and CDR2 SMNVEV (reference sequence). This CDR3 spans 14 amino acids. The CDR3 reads CASRSQPGEWGAFF. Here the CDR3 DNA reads TGTGCCAGCAGATCCCAACCGGGGGAATGGGGAGCTTTCTTT.

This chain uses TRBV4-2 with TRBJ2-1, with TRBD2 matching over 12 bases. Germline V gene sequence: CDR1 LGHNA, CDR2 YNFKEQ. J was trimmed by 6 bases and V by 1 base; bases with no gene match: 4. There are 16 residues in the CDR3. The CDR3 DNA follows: TGTGCCAGCAGCCAAGGACTAGCGGGAGCCTTCAATGAGCAGTTCTTC. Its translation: CASSQGLAGAFNEQFF.

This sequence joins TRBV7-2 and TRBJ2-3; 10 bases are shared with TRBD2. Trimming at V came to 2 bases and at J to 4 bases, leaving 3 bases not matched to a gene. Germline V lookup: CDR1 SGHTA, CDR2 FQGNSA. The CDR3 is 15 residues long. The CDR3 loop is CASSLRSGRSDTQYF. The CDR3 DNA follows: TGTGCCAGCAGCTTACGTAGCGGGAGGTCAGATACGCAGTATTTT.

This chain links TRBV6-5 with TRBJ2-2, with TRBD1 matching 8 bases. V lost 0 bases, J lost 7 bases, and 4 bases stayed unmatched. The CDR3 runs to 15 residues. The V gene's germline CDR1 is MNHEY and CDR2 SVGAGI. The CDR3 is CASSYSTGVIGELFF. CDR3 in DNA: TGTGCCAGCAGTTACTCGACAGGGGTTATCGGGGAGCTGTTTTTT.

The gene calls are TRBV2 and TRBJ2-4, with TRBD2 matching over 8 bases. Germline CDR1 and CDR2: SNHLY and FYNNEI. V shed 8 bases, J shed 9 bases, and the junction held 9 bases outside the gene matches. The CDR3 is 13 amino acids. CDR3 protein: CASQLAERGIQYF. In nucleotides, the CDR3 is TGTGCCAGCCAACTAGCGGAGAGGGGCATTCAGTACTTC.

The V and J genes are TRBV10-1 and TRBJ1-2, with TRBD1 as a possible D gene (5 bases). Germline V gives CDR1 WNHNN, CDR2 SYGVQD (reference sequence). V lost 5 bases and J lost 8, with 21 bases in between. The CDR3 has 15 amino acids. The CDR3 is CASSPRVGTGRGYTF. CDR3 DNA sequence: TGCGCCAGCAGTCCTAGGGTGGGGACTGGGCGCGGCTACACCTTC.

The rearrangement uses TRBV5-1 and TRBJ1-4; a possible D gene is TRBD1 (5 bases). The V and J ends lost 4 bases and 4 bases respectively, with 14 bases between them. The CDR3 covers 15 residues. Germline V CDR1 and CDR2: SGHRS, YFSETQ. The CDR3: CASSNTRGNNEKLFF. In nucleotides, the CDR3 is TGCGCCAGCAGCAATACACGGGGGAATAATGAAAAACTGTTTTTT.

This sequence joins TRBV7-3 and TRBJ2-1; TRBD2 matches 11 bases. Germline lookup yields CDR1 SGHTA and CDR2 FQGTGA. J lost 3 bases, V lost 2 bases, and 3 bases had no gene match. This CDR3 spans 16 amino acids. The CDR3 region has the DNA TGTGCCAGCAGCTTAGGGACTAGCGGCTACTACAATGAGCAGTTCTTC. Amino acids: CASSLGTSGYYNEQFF.

CDR3 region: CASRPRVSRYGYTF. Here the CDR3 DNA reads TGTGCCAGCAGACCGAGGGTGTCCCGCTATGGCTACACCTTC. V is TRBV6-5 and J is TRBJ1-2, with unresolved D. Trimming pared 6 bases from V and 4 bases from J, leaving 15 bases between. This CDR3 has 14 amino acids. Per the germline V gene, CDR1 is MNHEY and CDR2 is SVGAGI.